This T cell receptor beta chain was documented in a study of blood T cell repertoires in COVID-19. V dropped 3 bases and J dropped 6 bases, with 12 bases sitting between them. This CDR3 comprises 12 residues. Germline-derived CDR1 and CDR2 are SQVTM and ANQGSEA. TCRdb keeps only in-frame clones here, not all; method: immunoSEQ multiplex PCR. Among 110,000 to 150,000 clones listed, roughly 90% were seen once. The sequenced material came from peripheral blood. The rearrangement joins TRBV29-1 to TRBJ2-7, with a weak D call TRBD1 (5 bases). The TCR sequence derives from a man between 65 and 85 years old with acute or convalescent COVID-19. The CDR3 loop is CSVEMGPGEQYF. CDR3 nucleotide sequence: TGCAGCGTTGAGATGGGGCCGGGCGAGCAGTACTTC.